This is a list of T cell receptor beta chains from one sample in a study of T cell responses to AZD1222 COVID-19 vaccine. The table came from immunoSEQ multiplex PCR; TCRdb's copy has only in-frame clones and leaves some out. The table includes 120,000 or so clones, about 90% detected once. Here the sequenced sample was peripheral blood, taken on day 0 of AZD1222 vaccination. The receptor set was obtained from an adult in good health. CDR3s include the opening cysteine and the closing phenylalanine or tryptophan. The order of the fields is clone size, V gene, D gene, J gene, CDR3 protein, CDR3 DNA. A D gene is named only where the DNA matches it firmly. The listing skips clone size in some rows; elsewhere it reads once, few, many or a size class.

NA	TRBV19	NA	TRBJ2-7	CASSIVSSYEQYF	TGTGCCAGTAGTATCGTCAGTTCCTACGAGCAGTACTTC
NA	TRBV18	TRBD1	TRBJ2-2	CASSSGTGRVGELFF	TGTGCCAGCTCGTCGGGGACAGGGCGAGTGGGGGAGCTGTTTTTT
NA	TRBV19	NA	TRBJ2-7	CRTGLHEQYF	TGCAGGACGGGGCTTCACGAGCAGTACTTC
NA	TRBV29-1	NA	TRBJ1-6	CSVANRVNSPLHF	TGCAGCGTTGCTAACAGGGTGAATTCACCCCTCCACTTT
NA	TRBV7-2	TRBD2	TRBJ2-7	CASSLASGLGYEQYF	TGTGCCAGCAGCTTAGCCTCGGGACTAGGGTACGAGCAGTACTTC
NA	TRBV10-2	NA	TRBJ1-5	CASSESAGDQPQHF	TGCGCCAGCAGTGAGTCGGCGGGAGATCAGCCCCAGCATTTT
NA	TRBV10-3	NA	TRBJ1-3	CAITPDNSGNTIYF	TGTGCCATCACCCCGGATAACTCTGGAAACACCATATATTTT
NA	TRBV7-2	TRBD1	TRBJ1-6	CASSPLGQPGNSPLHF	TGTGCCAGCAGCCCGCTGGGACAGCCAGGGAATTCACCCCTCCACTTT
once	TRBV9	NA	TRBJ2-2	CASSVVVPGELFF	TGTGCCAGCAGCGTAGTAGTCCCCGGGGAGCTGTTTTTT
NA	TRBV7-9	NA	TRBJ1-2	CASSPGAGDPGGYTF	TGTGCCAGCAGCCCTGGGGCAGGGGATCCGGGGGGCTACACCTTC
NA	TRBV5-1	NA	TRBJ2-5	CASSLAWGSQTQYF	TGCGCCAGCAGCTTGGCCTGGGGATCTCAGACCCAGTACTTC
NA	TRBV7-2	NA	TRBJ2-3	CASSLKTDTQYF	TGTGCCAGCAGCTTGAAGACAGATACGCAGTATTTT
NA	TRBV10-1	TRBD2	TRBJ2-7	CASSDYSGKGTYEQYF	TGCGCCAGCAGTGATTATAGCGGGAAGGGCACCTACGAGCAGTACTTC
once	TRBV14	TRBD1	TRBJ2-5	CASSQEGTAGGETQYF	TGTGCCAGCAGCCAAGAGGGGACAGCCGGCGGAGAGACCCAGTACTTC
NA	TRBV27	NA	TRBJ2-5	CASSLLGIQETQYF	TGTGCCAGCAGTTTATTGGGGATCCAAGAGACCCAGTACTTC
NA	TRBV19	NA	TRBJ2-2	CASSWRGNTGELFF	TGTGCCAGTAGTTGGCGGGGGAACACCGGGGAGCTGTTTTTT